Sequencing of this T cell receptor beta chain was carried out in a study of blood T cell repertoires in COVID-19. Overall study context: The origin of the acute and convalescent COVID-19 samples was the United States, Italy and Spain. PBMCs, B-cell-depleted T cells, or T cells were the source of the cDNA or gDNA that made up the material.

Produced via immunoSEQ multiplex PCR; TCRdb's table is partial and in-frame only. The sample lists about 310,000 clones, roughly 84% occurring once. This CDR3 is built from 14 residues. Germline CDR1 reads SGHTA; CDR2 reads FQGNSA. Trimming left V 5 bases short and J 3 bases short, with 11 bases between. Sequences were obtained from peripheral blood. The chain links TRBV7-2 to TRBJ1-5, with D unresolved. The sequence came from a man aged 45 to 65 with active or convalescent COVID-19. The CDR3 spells CASSQDKNNQPQHF. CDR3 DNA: TGTGCCAGCAGCCAAGACAAGAACAATCAGCCCCAGCATTTT.